This T cell receptor (beta chain) comes out of a study of T cell changes during pregnancy in multiple sclerosis. Sequencing was performed with immunoSEQ multiplex PCR; in TCRdb, only in-frame clones are kept and a portion is missing. Of 60,000 or so clones listed, 90% were seen once; the top ten hold about 2%. Between the trimmed V and J ends, which lost 5 bases and 2 bases, there was a span of 13 bases. The CDR3 has 14 amino acids. CDR1 is MNHEY and CDR2 is SVGAGI in the germline V gene. The table lists this clone with a few counts. The clonotype originates from a female donor in good health, enrolled as a control in a pregnancy study. The sample consisted of peripheral blood, taken in the second trimester of pregnancy. The chain uses TRBV6-5 and TRBJ2-7, with a possible D match to TRBD2 (6 bases). The CDR3 nucleotides are TGTGCCAGCAGTGCCGGGACTGGGACCTACGAGCAGTACTTC. It is translated as CASSAGTGTYEQYF.